The entry that follows covers one T cell receptor beta chain sequence. Per the germline V gene, CDR1 is SNHLY and CDR2 is FYNNEI. Between the trimmed V and J ends, which lost 1 base and 8 bases, there was a span of 5 bases. The CDR3 has 11 amino acids. The data originate from a study of blood T cell repertoires in COVID-19. Study overall: Researchers got acute and convalescent COVID-19 samples from the United States, Italy and Spain. T cells, B-cell-depleted T cells, or PBMCs supplied cDNA or gDNA.

Original data processing: Scientists estimated how many nucleated cells there were by amplifying reference gene primers. Using immunoSEQ multiplex PCR, the repertoire was profiled, and TCRdb retains in-frame clones only, with some absent. V and J calls and clone size are copied from that table; D and trimming were computed from the DNA. The data show about 110,000 clones, 85% seen once. The sequenced material came from peripheral blood. The rearrangement links TRBV2 to TRBJ1-2; unclear D gene. This clonotype originated in a man aged 35-49 years with acute or convalescent COVID-19. This CDR3 is CASSEGEGYTF. CDR3 DNA: TGTGCCAGCAGTGAAGGGGAGGGCTACACCTTC.